The 21 T cell receptor beta chains below all came from one sample that was sequenced in a study of blood T cells in healthy people across ages. Sample-barcoded 5' priming and a J-beta primer mix drove a second PCR of 7 to 11 cycles. TCRdb fed the 5' RACE reads into MiXCR, producing one record per CDR3 protein. The data hold about 800,000 distinct CDR3 sequences, with roughly 25% observed a single time. These data were also filed under a second study, of T cells of mothers and their children.

Sequenced sample: blood. These receptors were collected from a boy younger than 18 in good health.

To note about this clonotype: Possible read error: a much larger clone is one base away. The V gene is TRBV5-6, the J gene TRBJ2-1, with TRBD2 matching 8 bases. Unmatched junction bases numbered 1, after V lost 3 bases and J lost 5 bases. CDR3 length: 13 residues. Germline CDR1 reads SGHDT; CDR2 reads YYEEEE. Here the CDR3 reads CASSSGLDNEQFF. CDR3 nucleotides: TGTGCCAGCAGCTCGGGACTAGACAATGAGCAGTTCTTC.

The chain is built from TRBV6-5 and TRBJ1-1; D remains unclear. Germline assignment: CDR1 MNHEY and CDR2 SVGAGI. The germline V and J ends were trimmed by 7 bases and 6 bases, with 15 bases remaining between them. This CDR3 contains 13 residues. CDR3 residues: CASNQAGFPEAFF. CDR3 DNA sequence: TGTGCCAGCAATCAGGCGGGTTTCCCTGAAGCTTTCTTT.

This clonotype was seen only once. The chain carries TRBV5-6 and TRBJ1-2; TRBD1 matches at 7 bases. With V trimmed by 6 bases and J by 8 bases, 4 bases remained unmatched. The germline CDR1 and CDR2 sequences are SGHDT and YYEEEE. CDR3 size: 11 residues. CDR3 nucleotide sequence: TGTGCCAGCAATAGACAGGGAGGCTACACCTTC. Amino acid sequence: CASNRQGGYTF.

CDR3 sequence: CASSPKRGLAGATQYF. DNA of the CDR3: TGTGCCAGCTCACCAAAAAGGGGGCTAGCGGGCGCGACCCAGTACTTC. The J gene is TRBJ2-5, the V gene TRBV18, with D possibly TRBD2 on 8 matching bases. V dropped 2 bases and J dropped 7 bases, with 20 bases sitting between them. The germline CDR1 and CDR2 sequences are KGHSH and LQKENI. This CDR3 is 16 amino acids long.

This clonotype was observed a handful of times. The gene calls are TRBV6-5 and TRBJ2-1, with 7 bases identical to TRBD1. J gave up 2 bases and V 7 bases, and 5 bases lay outside the gene matches. This CDR3 contains 14 residues. Germline V lookup: CDR1 MNHEY, CDR2 SVGAGI. The CDR3 spells CASKRDRAYNEQFF. The CDR3 bases are TGTGCCAGCAAACGAGACAGGGCCTACAATGAGCAGTTCTTC.

This clonotype was observed once. The chain is built from TRBV5-6 and TRBJ1-2, with a tentative D call TRBD1 (5 bases). The CDR3 is 15 residues long. Deletions cut 2 bases from V and 7 bases from J, with 18 bases between. Germline lookup yields CDR1 SGHDT and CDR2 YYEEEE. CDR3 nucleotides: TGTGCCAGCAGCTTAAGGAGGGGAACGTTTCGTGGCTACACCTTC. Amino acid sequence: CASSLRRGTFRGYTF.

J is TRBJ1-5 and V is TRBV6-2 or TRBV6-3; D is undetermined. The germline CDR1 and CDR2 sequences are MNHEY and SVGEGT. The CDR3 totals 15 residues. V was cut by 2 bases and J by 2 bases, with 10 bases left in between. The CDR3 here is CASSYDAGGNQPQHF. The CDR3 bases are TGTGCCAGCAGTTACGACGCGGGAGGCAATCAGCCCCAGCATTTT.

This clonotype was seen a few times. The chain couples TRBV6-5 to TRBJ1-4, with 12 bases identical to TRBD1. V was pared by 4 bases and J by 8 bases, with 5 bases of the junction left unmatched. CDR3 length equals 15 residues. Germline lookup yields CDR1 MNHEY and CDR2 SVGAGI. CDR3 loop: CASSSAGTGGEKLFF. The DNA of the CDR3 is TGTGCCAGCAGTTCGGCCGGGACAGGGGGCGAAAAACTGTTTTTT.

This clonotype turned up a few times. This chain uses TRBV29-1 with TRBJ1-1; TRBD1 might be the D (5 bases). CDR1 and CDR2 from the germline V gene are SQVTM and ANQGSEA. Deletions cut 1 base from V and 4 bases from J, with 13 bases between. This CDR3 spans 14 amino acids. The CDR3 is CSVEVWGSGTEAFF. In DNA form, the CDR3 reads TGCAGCGTTGAAGTTTGGGGCAGTGGCACTGAAGCTTTCTTT.

This chain links TRBV5-1 with TRBJ2-3; 9 bases are shared with TRBD1. The junction had 9 bases not matched to a gene; V was cut back by 0 bases and J by 4 bases. The CDR3 is 17 residues long. The germline gives CDR1 SGHRS, CDR2 YFSETQ. CDR3 nucleotides: TGCGCCAGCAGCTTGGCCGGGACAGGGATTTGGGCAGATACGCAGTATTTT. Protein sequence: CASSLAGTGIWADTQYF.

This clonotype was recorded only once. The rearrangement links TRBV29-1 to TRBJ1-1; 7 nucleotides match TRBD1. Germline CDR1 reads SQVTM; CDR2 reads ANQGSEA. V was pared by 6 bases and J by 3 bases, with 7 bases of the junction left unmatched. CDR3 length equals 13 residues. The CDR3 sequence: CSVRGPAYTEAFF. The CDR3 nucleotides are TGCAGCGTAAGGGGGCCCGCTTACACTGAAGCTTTCTTT.

This clonotype was detected only a few times. DNA for the CDR3: TGTGCCAGCAGGCCTGGGTGCGGGAGGGCCCTCTGTTGGACCAAAAACATTCAGTACTTC. Translation gives CASRPGCGRALCWTKNIQYF. V and J are TRBV6-2 or TRBV6-3 and TRBJ2-4; TRBD2 aligns across 9 bases. The V segment lost 6 bases and the J segment 2 bases; nucleotides outside the gene matches: 20. This CDR3 contains 20 residues. Germline V gene lookup returns CDR1 MNHEY and CDR2 SVGEGT.

This clonotype was detected only a few times. The V call is TRBV28, the J call TRBJ2-5; D might be TRBD1 (5 bases). The J call is uncertain, as TRBJ2-7 better fits the DNA end. CDR3 size: 14 residues. Germline V gene lookup returns CDR1 MDHEN and CDR2 SYDVKM. CDR3 in amino acids: CASSLSRVAYEQYF. The CDR3 bases are TGTGCCAGCAGTTTAAGCAGGGTCGCCTACGAGCAGTACTTC.

This clonotype was seen more than once but under ten times. This chain uses TRBV20-1 with TRBJ2-5, with a possible D match to TRBD2 (6 bases). V gave up 7 bases and J gave up 1 base, with 10 bases separating them. Germline values: CDR1 DFQATT, CDR2 SNEGSKA (reference sequence). The CDR3 covers 12 residues. This CDR3 reads CSGGKAQETQYF. The CDR3 nucleotides are TGCAGTGGCGGGAAGGCCCAAGAGACCCAGTACTTC.

This clonotype was counted between two and nine times. The V gene is TRBV2, the J gene TRBJ2-7, with a tentative D call TRBD2 (6 bases). In germline, CDR1 is SNHLY, CDR2 FYNNEI. The V end was cut by 6 bases, the J end by 0 bases, with 12 bases between. CDR3 length: 14 residues. Here the CDR3 DNA reads TGTGCCAGCAGACAGGAGGGATCCTCCTACGAGCAGTACTTC. Translation gives CASRQEGSSYEQYF.

The V call is TRBV5-1, the J call TRBJ2-3, with D unresolved. The CDR3 is 13 amino acids. Germline V gene data show CDR1 as SGHRS and CDR2 as YFSETQ. V was trimmed by 7 bases and J by 0 bases, leaving 9 bases between them. The CDR3 loop reads CASGPSSTDTQYF. In nucleotides, the CDR3 is TGCGCCAGCGGGCCGTCTAGCACAGATACGCAGTATTTT.

The chain joins TRBV20-1 to TRBJ2-1; weak D call: TRBD2 (7 bases). V lost 7 bases and J 8 bases, leaving 27 bases between the germline ends. The germline V gene encodes CDR1 DFQATT and CDR2 SNEGSKA (reference sequence). The CDR3 extends over 16 amino acids. The CDR3 DNA follows: TGCAGTGGTAGGGGGGCTAGCGGAAAGGCGGGGTATGAGCAGTTCTTC. This encodes CSGRGASGKAGYEQFF.

With regard to this clonotype: A read error may produce the germline difference seen at one junction end. This rearrangement joins TRBV28 to TRBJ2-1, with D unclear. CDR3 length: 12 amino acids. In germline, CDR1 is MDHEN, CDR2 SYDVKM. The CDR3 sequence: CASSHEYNEQFF. Written as DNA, the CDR3 is TGTGCCAGCAGTCATGAATACAACGAGCAGTTCTTC.

This clonotype was seen a few times. This rearrangement joins TRBV11-2 to TRBJ2-1; D is undetermined. The germline V gene encodes CDR1 SGHAT and CDR2 FQNNGV. Trimming left V 3 bases short and J 3 bases short, with 9 bases between. This CDR3 is built from 14 residues. In nucleotides, the CDR3 is TGTGCCAGCAGCTTGGCGGAGATCTACAATGAGCAGTTCTTC. Protein sequence: CASSLAEIYNEQFF. Full variable domain (missing parts from reference TRBV11-2 and TRBJ2-1): EAGVAQSPRYKIIEKRQSVAFWCNPISGHATLYWYQQILGQGPKLLIQFQNNGVVDDSQLPKDRFSAERLKGVDSTLKIQPAKLEDSAVYLCASSLAEIYNEQFFGPGTRLTVL.

The V and J genes are TRBV7-9 and TRBJ1-1; 9 positions match TRBD1. This CDR3 has 14 residues. Germline lookup yields CDR1 SEHNR and CDR2 FQNEAQ (reference sequence). Trimming at V came to 4 bases and at J to 8 bases, leaving 8 bases not matched to a gene. As DNA, the CDR3 is TGTGCCAGCAGCTGGCACAGGGGGCTAGGAGAAGCTTTCTTT. It yields the protein CASSWHRGLGEAFF.

This clonotype was counted only a few times. The rearrangement uses TRBV15 and TRBJ2-5; 11 bases are a match to TRBD1. This CDR3 spans 17 amino acids. V gave up 3 bases and J gave up 0 bases; unmatched junction bases: 6. Germline CDR1 reads LNHNV; CDR2 reads YYDKDF (reference sequence). The CDR3 loop is CATSSQRDRGYQETQYF. CDR3 in DNA: TGTGCCACCAGCAGCCAGAGGGACAGGGGGTACCAAGAGACCCAGTACTTC.